The 25 T cell receptor beta chains listed next were all sequenced from one sample in a study of T cell responses to AZD1222 COVID-19 vaccine (dated by TCRdb to the early 2020s). The protocol used for the library was the immunoSEQ multiplex PCR assay. TCRdb carries this immuneACCESS record with in-frame sequences only. Its versions omit some clonotypes, under half of them owing to an unresolved V gene in the studies checked, with the rest unexplained. The sample includes approximately 82,000 clones, with 85% to 95% observed a single time. Clones ranked in the top ten supply roughly 5.2% of the sample. Explained via the paper, the time point label denotes: baseline before first vaccination. The material was peripheral blood, obtained on day 0 of AZD1222 vaccination. These receptors were obtained from an adult in good health.

This rearrangement joins TRBV25-1 to TRBJ2-5, with 9 nucleotides matching TRBD1. The V gene's germline CDR1 is MGHDK and CDR2 SYGVNS. V was pared by 3 bases and J by 4 bases, with 12 bases of the junction left unmatched. CDR3 length: 17 residues. The CDR3 here is CASSEYRGLKVGETQYF. DNA for the CDR3: TGTGCCAGCAGTGAGTACAGGGGGCTTAAAGTGGGAGAGACCCAGTACTTC.

The chain employs TRBV5-1 and TRBJ1-2, with D perhaps TRBD1 (6 bases). CDR1 is SGHRS, CDR2 YFSETQ, per germline. V lost 0 bases, J lost 2 bases, and 11 bases lay in between. This CDR3 is 15 amino acids long. For the CDR3, the DNA is TGCGCCAGCAGCTTGGATGGCCAGGGGAACTATGGCTACACCTTC. Translated: CASSLDGQGNYGYTF.

The chain uses TRBV6-5 and TRBJ1-1; D may be TRBD1 (5 bases). Trimming shortened V by 5 bases and J by 5 bases, and 12 bases separated the two germline ends. This CDR3 spans 13 amino acids. The germline gives CDR1 MNHEY, CDR2 SVGAGI. The DNA of the CDR3 is TGTGCCAGCAGTCCGCAGGGTTGGACTGAAGCTTTCTTT. It yields the protein CASSPQGWTEAFF.

The V and J genes are TRBV30 and TRBJ1-5; possibly TRBD1 for D (6 bases). Per the germline V gene, CDR1 is GTSNPN and CDR2 is SVGIG (reference sequence). V gave up 2 bases and J gave up 5 bases, with 10 bases separating them. There are 13 residues in the CDR3. The CDR3 coding sequence is TGTGCCTGGAGTAAAGGGGGGGATCAGCCCCAGCATTTT. Amino acids: CAWSKGGDQPQHF.

The rearrangement links TRBV12-3 or TRBV12-4 to TRBJ2-5; D unclear. The CDR3 covers 13 residues. V dropped 6 bases and J dropped 5 bases, with 13 bases sitting between them. The CDR3 loop reads CASRALSRETQYF. CDR3 sequence (DNA): TGTGCCAGCAGAGCCTTAAGCCGCGAGACCCAGTACTTC.

The gene calls are TRBV10-2 and TRBJ2-3, with D unresolved. The germline V and J ends were trimmed by 3 bases and 8 bases, with 12 bases remaining between them. Germline CDR1 and CDR2: WSHSY and SAAADI. The CDR3 consists of 13 residues. CDR3 sequence: CASSDPAPVTQYF. CDR3 DNA sequence: TGCGCCAGCAGTGACCCCGCCCCGGTTACGCAGTATTTT.

J is TRBJ1-2 and V is TRBV27; no reliable D call. In germline, CDR1 is MNHEY, CDR2 SMNVEV (reference sequence). Trimming removed 3 bases from V and 8 bases from J, with 4 bases in between. The length of the CDR3 is 10 residues. The CDR3 reads CASSLGGYTF. DNA for the CDR3: TGTGCCAGCAGTTTGGGGGGCTACACCTTC.

CDR3 nucleotides: TGTGCCAGCAGTTACCAGAACCCAAGCTCTGGAAACACCATATATTTT. Its protein is CASSYQNPSSGNTIYF. The V call is TRBV6-2 or TRBV6-3, the J call TRBJ1-3, with unresolved D. This CDR3 spans 16 amino acids. V dropped 2 bases and J dropped 0 bases, with 11 bases sitting between them. Per the germline V gene, CDR1 is MNHEY and CDR2 is SVGEGT.

The chain couples TRBV19 to TRBJ1-3; no firm D call. The length of the CDR3 is 15 residues. Deletions cut 3 bases from V and 0 bases from J, with 9 bases between. Germline CDR1 is LNHDA and CDR2 is SQIVND (reference sequence). The CDR3, as DNA: TGTGCCAGTAGTATTTCCGGGATCTCTGGAAACACCATATATTTT. Its translation is CASSISGISGNTIYF.

V gene TRBV30 combines with J gene TRBJ1-5; a possible D gene is TRBD1 (6 bases). V was clipped by 3 bases and J by 1 base, with 13 bases between them. This CDR3 region has 15 residues. Germline CDR1 GTSNPN, CDR2 SVGIG (reference sequence). The DNA of the CDR3 is TGTGCCTGGAGCAAACTGGGGGCCAGCAATCAGCCCCAGCATTTT. It specifies CAWSKLGASNQPQHF.

This clone was counted a few times. The V and J genes are TRBV9 and TRBJ2-1; maybe TRBD1 (6 bases). CDR1 is SGDLS and CDR2 is YYNGEE in the germline V gene. CDR3 length: 15 amino acids. V lost 0 bases and J lost 6, with 13 bases in between. CDR3 sequence reads: CASSVAGRDINEQFF. CDR3 in DNA: TGTGCCAGCAGCGTAGCCGGCAGGGACATCAATGAGCAGTTCTTC.

This chain joins TRBV24-1 and TRBJ1-2, with 10 bases aligning to TRBD1. V lost 7 bases to trimming and J lost 3 bases; unmatched junction nucleotides: 4. The CDR3 sequence is 14 residues long. Per the germline V gene, CDR1 is KGHDR and CDR2 is SFDVKD. The DNA for the CDR3 is TGTGCCACCAGCGAGACAGGGGGCGACTATGGCTACACCTTC. Translating it yields CATSETGGDYGYTF.

Of note for this clone: Additional DNA sequences in this sample encode the identical CDR3. The chain carries TRBV7-8 and TRBJ1-1; D may be TRBD1 (5 bases). The CDR3 has 18 amino acids. CDR1 and CDR2 from the germline V gene are SGHVS and FQNEAQ. Trimming cost V 1 base and J 5 bases, with 23 bases left between them. The CDR3 coding sequence is TGTGCCAGCAGCTTAGAATTAGCGGCAGGGAAATCATTTACTGAAGCTTTCTTT. It encodes CASSLELAAGKSFTEAFF. Together with reference TRBV7-8 and TRBJ1-1, the CDR3 gives the full variable domain: GAGVSQSPRYKVAKRGQDVALRCDPISGHVSLFWYQQALGQGPEFLTYFQNEAQLDKSGLPSDRFFAERPEGSVSTLKIQRTQQEDSAVYLCASSLELAAGKSFTEAFFGQGTRLTVV.

The rearrangement joins TRBV7-9 to TRBJ2-5, with TRBD2 as a possible D gene (5 bases). From germline, CDR1 is SEHNR and CDR2 FQNEAQ (reference sequence). This CDR3 comprises 14 residues. The V end lost 5 bases, the J end lost 4 bases, and 14 bases lay between the germline ends. CDR3 DNA: TGTGCCAGCAGCCTACGGGTGGGGAGAGAGACCCAGTACTTC. It codes for CASSLRVGRETQYF.

The chain uses TRBV19 and TRBJ1-5, with 8 bases fitting TRBD1. This CDR3 contains 15 residues. The germline CDR1 and CDR2 sequences are LNHDA and SQIVND (reference sequence). The junction had 3 bases not matched to a gene; V was cut back by 5 bases and J by 0 bases. The CDR3 bases are TGTGCCAGTAGTCACAGGGGGGATAGCAATCAGCCCCAGCATTTT. Translating gives CASSHRGDSNQPQHF.

The chain joins TRBV3-1 (or the pseudogene TRBV3-2) to TRBJ1-2; D not resolved. The ends were cut back, 4 bases at V and 9 bases at J, with 12 bases in the middle. CDR3 length: 12 amino acids. Germline V lookup: CDR1 LGHDT, CDR2 YNNKEL (reference sequence). The CDR3 loop reads CASSLEFRRYTF. Written as DNA, the CDR3 is TGTGCCAGCAGCCTGGAGTTTCGGCGCTACACCTTC.

CDR3 residues: CASSSSNTEAFF. As DNA, the CDR3 is TGTGCCAGCAGCTCGTCTAACACTGAAGCTTTCTTT. The rearrangement uses TRBV11-3 and TRBJ1-1, with D uncertain. Germline V gene sequence: CDR1 SGHNT, CDR2 YENEEA. Trimming cost V 4 bases and J 2 bases, with 5 bases left between them. This CDR3 contains 12 residues. Filled out from reference TRBV11-3 and TRBJ1-1, the complete variable domain reads EAGVVQSPRYKIIEKKQPVAFWCNPISGHNTLYWYLQNLGQGPELLIRYENEEAVDDSQLPKDRFSAERLKGVDSTLKIQPAELGDSAVYLCASSSSNTEAFFGQGTRLTVV.

V usage is TRBV6-5 and J usage is TRBJ1-6; 7 nucleotides align to TRBD1. Germline V gene data show CDR1 as MNHEY and CDR2 as SVGAGI. This CDR3 is 14 amino acids long. Trimming removed 8 bases from V and 7 bases from J; junction bases left unmatched: 8. CDR3 bases: TGTGCCAGCGGCCAAACAGGGGAAAATTCACCCCTCCACTTT. Its protein is CASGQTGENSPLHF.

As regards this clone: Other DNA variants within this sample encode the same CDR3. This chain links TRBV5-4 with TRBJ2-2; TRBD2 agrees at 9 bases. CDR3 length equals 16 residues. Looked up from germline, CDR1 is SGHNT and CDR2 is YYREEE (reference sequence). After removal of 4 bases from V and 2 bases from J, the junction contained 6 bases not matched to a gene. CDR3 sequence: CASSGQRGANTGELFF. Here the CDR3 DNA reads TGTGCCAGCAGCGGGCAGCGGGGGGCCAACACCGGGGAGCTGTTTTTT.

The sample holds a few counts of this clone. This chain connects TRBV24-1 to TRBJ2-2, with D maybe TRBD1 (5 bases). This CDR3 contains 17 residues. V lost 4 bases and J 4 bases, leaving 18 bases between the germline ends. The germline gives CDR1 KGHDR, CDR2 SFDVKD. The CDR3 loop is CATSDFRDRVGTGELFF. CDR3 nucleotides: TGTGCCACCAGTGACTTCAGGGATCGGGTGGGCACCGGGGAGCTGTTTTTT.

V is TRBV20-1 and J is TRBJ2-3, with TRBD1 matching 7 bases. From germline, CDR1 is DFQATT and CDR2 SNEGSKA (reference sequence). The CDR3 totals 16 residues. V gave up 6 bases and J gave up 4 bases; unmatched junction bases: 16. The CDR3 DNA is TGCAGTGCCAGTGGGGAGACAGGGAGACGTGCAGATACGCAGTATTTT. It encodes CSASGETGRRADTQYF.

This chain joins TRBV9 and TRBJ1-1; D may be TRBD1 (6 bases). Trimming stripped 4 bases from V and 0 bases from J, with 13 bases between. Germline V gene lookup returns CDR1 SGDLS and CDR2 YYNGEE. This CDR3 spans 15 amino acids. The CDR3 DNA is TGTGCCAGCAGCTCCGGGGACATAATGAACACTGAAGCTTTCTTT. Amino acids: CASSSGDIMNTEAFF.

The chain carries TRBV5-8 and TRBJ2-3, with 9 nucleotides matching TRBD1. Germline CDR1 reads SGHTS; CDR2 reads YDEGEE. The V gene end was trimmed by 3 bases and the J gene end by 1 base; junction bases not matched to a gene: 9. CDR3 size: 17 residues. The CDR3 loop reads CASSWGRQGDGTDTQYF. The CDR3 DNA follows: TGTGCCAGCAGCTGGGGCCGACAGGGGGATGGCACAGATACGCAGTATTTT.

This chain uses TRBV30 with TRBJ1-1; D ambiguous. Per the germline V gene, CDR1 is GTSNPN and CDR2 is SVGIG (reference sequence). CDR3 length: 12 amino acids. V was pared by 1 base and J by 5 bases, with 8 bases between. CDR3 amino acids: CAWSGGTTEAFF. The CDR3 DNA reads TGTGCCTGGAGTGGAGGAACAACTGAAGCTTTCTTT.

A single count supports this clone. The genes are TRBV7-6 and TRBJ2-7; D not certain. V was trimmed by 4 bases and J by 1 base, leaving 8 bases between them. CDR1 and CDR2 from the germline V gene are SGHVS and FNYEAQ. The CDR3 is 13 amino acids. CDR3 amino acids: CASSSGLSYEQYF. The DNA of the CDR3 is TGTGCCAGCAGCTCCGGGTTATCCTACGAGCAGTACTTC.